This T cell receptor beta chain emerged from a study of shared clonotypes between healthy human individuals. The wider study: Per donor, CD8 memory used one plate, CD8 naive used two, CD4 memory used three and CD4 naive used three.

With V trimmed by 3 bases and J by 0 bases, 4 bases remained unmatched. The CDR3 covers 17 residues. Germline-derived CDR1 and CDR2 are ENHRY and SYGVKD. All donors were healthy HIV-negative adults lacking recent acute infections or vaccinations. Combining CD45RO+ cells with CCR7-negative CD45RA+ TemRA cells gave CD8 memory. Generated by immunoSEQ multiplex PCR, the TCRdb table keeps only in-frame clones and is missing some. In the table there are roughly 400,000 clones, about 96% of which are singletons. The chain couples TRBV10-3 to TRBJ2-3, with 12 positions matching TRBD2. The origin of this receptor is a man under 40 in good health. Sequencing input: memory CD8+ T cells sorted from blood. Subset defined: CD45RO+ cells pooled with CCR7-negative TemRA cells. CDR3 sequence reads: CAISDLAGGPSTDTQYF. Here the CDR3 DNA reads TGTGCCATCAGTGATCTAGCGGGAGGGCCAAGCACAGATACGCAGTATTTT.